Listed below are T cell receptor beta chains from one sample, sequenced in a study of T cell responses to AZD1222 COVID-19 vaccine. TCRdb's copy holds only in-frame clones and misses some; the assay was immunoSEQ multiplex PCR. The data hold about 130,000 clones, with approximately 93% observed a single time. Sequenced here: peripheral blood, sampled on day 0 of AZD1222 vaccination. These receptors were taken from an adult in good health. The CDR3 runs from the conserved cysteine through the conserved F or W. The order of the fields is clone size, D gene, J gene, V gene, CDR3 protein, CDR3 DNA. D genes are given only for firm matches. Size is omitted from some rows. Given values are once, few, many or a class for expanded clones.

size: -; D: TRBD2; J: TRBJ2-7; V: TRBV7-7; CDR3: CASSPAGASYEQYF; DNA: TGTGCTAGCAGCCCCGCGGGAGCCAGCTACGAGCAGTACTTC
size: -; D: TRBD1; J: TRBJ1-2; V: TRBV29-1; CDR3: CSVRDRVGGYTF; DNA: TGCAGCGTCCGGGACAGGGTGGGCGGCTACACCTTC
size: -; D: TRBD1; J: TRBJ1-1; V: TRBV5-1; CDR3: CASSVGDRNTEAFF; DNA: TGCGCCAGCAGCGTAGGGGACAGGAACACTGAAGCTTTCTTT
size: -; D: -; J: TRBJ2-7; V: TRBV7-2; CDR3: CASSFVSAEQYF; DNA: TGTGCCAGCAGCTTCGTCTCTGCCGAGCAGTACTTC
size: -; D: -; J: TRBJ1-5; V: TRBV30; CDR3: CAWSDRNQPQHF; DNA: TGTGCCTGGAGCGACAGGAATCAGCCCCAGCATTTT
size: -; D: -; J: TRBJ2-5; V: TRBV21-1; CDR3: CASSKALAGGETQYF; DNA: TGTGCCAGCAGCAAAGCGCTAGCGGGGGGGGAGACCCAGTACTTC
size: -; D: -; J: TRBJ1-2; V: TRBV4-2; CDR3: CASSHGDMARGYTF; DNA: TGTGCCAGCAGCCACGGCGACATGGCTCGAGGCTACACCTTC
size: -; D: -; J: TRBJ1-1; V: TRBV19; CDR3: CASSIIMNTEAFF; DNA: TGTGCCAGTAGTATCATCATGAACACTGAAGCTTTCTTT
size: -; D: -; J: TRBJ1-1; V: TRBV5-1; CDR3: CASSSTGILADTEAFF; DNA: TGCGCCAGCAGCTCAACGGGAATCCTGGCGGACACTGAAGCTTTCTTT
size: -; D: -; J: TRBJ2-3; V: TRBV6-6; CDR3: CASSPISDTQYF; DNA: TGTGCCAGCAGCCCGATCTCGGATACGCAGTATTTT
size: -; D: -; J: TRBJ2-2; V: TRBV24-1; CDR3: CATSDPQEGTIPGELFF; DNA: TGTGCCACCAGTGATCCGCAGGAGGGGACCATCCCCGGGGAGCTGTTTTTT
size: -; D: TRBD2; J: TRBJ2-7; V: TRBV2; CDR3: CASTSTLAGGSYEQYF; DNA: TGTGCCAGCACATCCACCTTAGCGGGAGGCTCCTACGAGCAGTACTTC
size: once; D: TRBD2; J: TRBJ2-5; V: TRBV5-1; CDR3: CASSSTRLAGGLETQYF; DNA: TGCGCCAGCAGCTCTACGCGACTAGCGGGAGGTCTAGAGACCCAGTACTTC
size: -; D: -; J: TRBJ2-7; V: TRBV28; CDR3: CASSLNYEQYF; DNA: TGTGCCAGCAGTCTTAATTACGAGCAGTACTTC
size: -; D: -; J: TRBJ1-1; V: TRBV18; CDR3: CASSPLSGTEAFF; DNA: TGTGCCAGCTCACCACTATCCGGGACTGAAGCTTTCTTT
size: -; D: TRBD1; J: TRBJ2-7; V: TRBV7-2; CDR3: CASSRDRGSDEQYF; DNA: TGTGCCAGCAGCCGGGACAGGGGGTCGGACGAGCAGTACTTC
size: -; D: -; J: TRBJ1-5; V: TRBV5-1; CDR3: CASSSGPREAPQHF; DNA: TGCGCCAGCAGCTCCGGGCCCAGGGAGGCGCCCCAGCATTTT
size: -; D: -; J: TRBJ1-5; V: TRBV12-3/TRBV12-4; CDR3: CASSTGFNQPQHF; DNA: TGTGCCAGCAGTACAGGGTTCAATCAGCCCCAGCATTTT
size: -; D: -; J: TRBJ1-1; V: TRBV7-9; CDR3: CASTPHLPPGNTEAFF; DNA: TGTGCCAGCACCCCACACCTCCCCCCGGGGAACACTGAAGCTTTCTTT
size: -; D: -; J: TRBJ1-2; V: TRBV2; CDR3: CASSSSGNYGYTF; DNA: TGTGCCAGCAGTTCATCCGGCAACTATGGCTACACCTTC
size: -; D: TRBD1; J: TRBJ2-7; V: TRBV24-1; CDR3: CATPGTGTYEQYF; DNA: TGTGCCACCCCCGGGACAGGTACCTACGAGCAGTACTTC
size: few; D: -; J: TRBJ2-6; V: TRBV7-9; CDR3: CASSPPPVASSGANVLTF; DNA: TGTGCCAGCAGCCCTCCCCCAGTGGCAAGCTCTGGGGCCAACGTCCTGACTTTC
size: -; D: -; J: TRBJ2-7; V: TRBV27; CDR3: CASSLSGDEQYF; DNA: TGTGCCAGCAGTTTGTCGGGGGACGAGCAGTACTTC
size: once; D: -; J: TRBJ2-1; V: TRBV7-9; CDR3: CASSLSGSSSYNEQFF; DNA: TGTGCCAGCAGCTTAAGCGGCTCGAGCTCCTACAATGAGCAGTTCTTC
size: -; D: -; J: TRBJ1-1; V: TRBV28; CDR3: CASEGPGTEAFF; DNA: TGTGCCAGCGAGGGACCCGGCACTGAAGCTTTCTTT